A single sample is the source of the 32 T cell receptor beta chains below, sequenced in a study of T-cell reconstitution after alpha-beta-depleted transplantation in children. A TCRbeta library incorporating unique molecular identifiers was prepared. TCRdb fed the PCR reads into MiXCR, producing one record per CDR3 protein. The sample lists 250,000 to 350,000 distinct CDR3 sequences; more than 20% were seen once. The sequencing used PBMCs, mostly from graft donor cells, collected 180 days after TCRalphabeta/CD19-depleted stem cell transplant. The receptors were gathered from a male patient aged 10 to 17 who had a stem cell transplant for acute lymphoblastic leukemia, so the T cells may come from the graft donor.

J is TRBJ2-7 and V is TRBV4-1; TRBD2 agrees at 12 bases. Losses at the gene ends were 6 bases for V and 2 bases for J; bases not matched to a gene: 2. The V gene's germline CDR1 is MGHRA and CDR2 YSYEKL. The CDR3 runs 14 residues. This CDR3 is CASRPSGRAYEQYF. Written as DNA, the CDR3 is TGCGCCAGCAGACCTAGCGGGAGGGCCTACGAGCAGTACTTC.

The V call is TRBV7-3, the J call TRBJ1-1; D is uncertain. V was trimmed by 3 bases and J by 5 bases, leaving 16 bases between them. The CDR3 length is 15 residues. Per germline, CDR1 SGHTA and CDR2 FQGTGA. CDR3: CASSFFSWKRTEAFF. CDR3 DNA sequence: TGTGCCAGCAGCTTCTTCTCCTGGAAGAGGACTGAAGCTTTCTTT.

This chain joins TRBV7-8 and TRBJ2-1, with 8 bases fitting TRBD2. Germline values: CDR1 SGHVS, CDR2 FQNEAQ. CDR3 length: 17 amino acids. V was pared by 0 bases and J by 0 bases, with 4 bases of the junction left unmatched. The CDR3 DNA sequence: TGTGCCAGCAGCTTAGCGAGACTAGCGAGCTCCTACAATGAGCAGTTCTTC. This translates into CASSLARLASSYNEQFF. Using reference TRBV7-8 and TRBJ2-1 for the parts outside the CDR3, the full variable domain is GAGVSQSPRYKVAKRGQDVALRCDPISGHVSLFWYQQALGQGPEFLTYFQNEAQLDKSGLPSDRFFAERPEGSVSTLKIQRTQQEDSAVYLCASSLARLASSYNEQFFGPGTRLTVL.

J is TRBJ2-7 and V is TRBV5-5; D not certain. The V gene lost 0 bases and the J gene lost 0 bases, with 13 bases spanning the gap. This CDR3 has 16 amino acids. Germline-derived CDR1 and CDR2 are SGHKS and YYEKEE (reference sequence). DNA of the CDR3: TGTGCCAGCAGCTTGGGTTCGGCGGTGAGCTCCTACGAGCAGTACTTC. This translates into CASSLGSAVSSYEQYF.

The chain joins TRBV27 to TRBJ1-5; a possible D gene is TRBD1 (5 bases). V dropped 5 bases and J dropped 5 bases, with 13 bases sitting between them. This CDR3 has 14 residues. The V gene's germline CDR1 is MNHEY and CDR2 SMNVEV (reference sequence). In nucleotides, the CDR3 is TGTGCCAGCAGTAGGCCAGGGATCGATCAGCCCCAGCATTTT. Translation gives CASSRPGIDQPQHF.

This clonotype was recorded many times. The genes are TRBV5-1 and TRBJ2-6; D unresolved. The CDR3 sequence is 12 residues long. The V end was cut by 5 bases, the J end by 3 bases, with 3 bases between. The germline CDR1 and CDR2 sequences are SGHRS and YFSETQ. The CDR3 sequence is CASRRGANVLTF. CDR3 nucleotides: TGCGCCAGCAGACGTGGGGCCAACGTCCTGACTTTC.

This clonotype was seen more than once but under ten times. The chain combines TRBV7-2 with TRBJ2-7; D ambiguous. With 0 bases removed from V and 3 bases from J, the gap between germline ends came to 6 bases. Germline CDR1 SGHTA, CDR2 FQGNSA. There are 13 residues in the CDR3. The chain's CDR3 is CASSLAIIYEQYF. The CDR3 coding sequence is TGTGCCAGCAGCTTAGCGATTATCTACGAGCAGTACTTC.

This chain connects TRBV6-5 to TRBJ2-5; D remains unclear. The CDR3 has 14 amino acids. CDR1 and CDR2 (germline): MNHEY, SVGAGI. Trimming took off 2 bases at V and 5 bases at J, with 12 bases between the two ends. CDR3 coding DNA: TGTGCCAGCAGTTACCAAACTCTTTGTGAGACCCAGTACTTC. Translation: CASSYQTLCETQYF.

This rearrangement joins TRBV5-5 to TRBJ2-7; 11 bases are a match to TRBD1. Germline loops: CDR1 SGHKS, CDR2 YYEKEE (reference sequence). V lost 7 bases to trimming and J lost 2 bases; unmatched junction nucleotides: 2. The CDR3 is 13 amino acids. In DNA form, the CDR3 reads TGTGCCAGCGGACAGGGGGCAACCTACGAGCAGTACTTC. This translates into CASGQGATYEQYF.

This chain connects TRBV6-1 to TRBJ1-4, with D possibly matching TRBD1 (6 bases). Per germline, CDR1 MNHNS and CDR2 SASEGT. This CDR3 is 14 amino acids long. The V end was cut by 6 bases, the J end by 7 bases, with 15 bases between. DNA of the CDR3: TGTGCCAGCAGCCAGGGGTTGCGGACTGAAAAACTGTTTTTT. It specifies CASSQGLRTEKLFF.

This clonotype was seen more than once but under ten times. This chain links TRBV2 with TRBJ1-2, with 8 nucleotides matching TRBD1. The V gene end was trimmed by 7 bases and the J gene end by 4 bases; junction bases not matched to a gene: 5. This CDR3 region has 13 residues. Germline lookup yields CDR1 SNHLY and CDR2 FYNNEI. Here the CDR3 DNA reads TGTGCCAGCAACGGACAGGGCGTCTATGGCTACACCTTC. Its protein product is CASNGQGVYGYTF.

Only a few counts were recorded for this clonotype. This chain joins TRBV11-2 and TRBJ2-3, with 9 bases fitting TRBD2. The trim removed 4 bases at V and 1 base at J, leaving 12 bases unmatched. Per germline, CDR1 SGHAT and CDR2 FQNNGV. CDR3 length: 18 amino acids. CDR3 loop: CASSWRGERGVRTDTQYF. CDR3 nucleotides: TGTGCCAGCAGCTGGAGGGGGGAGCGGGGGGTCCGCACAGATACGCAGTATTTT. Based on the CDR3 plus reference TRBV11-2 and TRBJ2-3, the full variable domain is EAGVAQSPRYKIIEKRQSVAFWCNPISGHATLYWYQQILGQGPKLLIQFQNNGVVDDSQLPKDRFSAERLKGVDSTLKIQPAKLEDSAVYLCASSWRGERGVRTDTQYFGPGTRLTVL.

The chain carries TRBV5-8 and TRBJ1-5, with D unclear. The CDR3 length is 15 residues. The germline V gene encodes CDR1 SGHTS and CDR2 YDEGEE. V was cut by 2 bases and J by 9 bases, with 18 bases left in between. The CDR3 nucleotides are TGTGCCAGCAGCTTAAATGGACCGACTGTGTCGCCCCAGCATTTT. Translating it yields CASSLNGPTVSPQHF.

The V call is TRBV5-1, the J call TRBJ2-1; D is ambiguous. V lost 0 bases and J 8 bases, leaving 15 bases between the germline ends. CDR1 SGHRS and CDR2 YFSETQ come from the germline V gene. The length of the CDR3 is 15 residues. The CDR3, as DNA: TGCGCCAGCAGCTTGGGGTTTGGAAGTTGGGATGAGCAGTTCTTC. It specifies CASSLGFGSWDEQFF.

The chain links TRBV5-5 to TRBJ2-1; the match to TRBD2 covers 15 bases. In germline, CDR1 is SGHKS, CDR2 YYEKEE (reference sequence). The V segment lost 0 bases and the J segment 10 bases; nucleotides outside the gene matches: 5. The CDR3 has 16 residues. The CDR3 DNA is TGTGCCAGCAGCTTGGGCGGGACTAGCGGGAGGAAAGAGCAGTTCTTC. The encoded protein is CASSLGGTSGRKEQFF.

The V gene is TRBV3-1, the J gene TRBJ2-5; D not resolved. V lost 3 bases, J lost 2 bases, and 4 bases lay in between. CDR1 and CDR2 from the germline V gene are LGHDT and YNNKEL (reference sequence). The CDR3 runs to 12 residues. The CDR3: CASSHFQETQYF. Written as DNA, the CDR3 is TGTGCCAGCAGCCACTTTCAAGAGACCCAGTACTTC.

In this sample, this clonotype turned up many times. The rearrangement links TRBV5-5 to TRBJ1-1; D not resolved. The germline V gene has CDR1 SGHKS and CDR2 YYEKEE (reference sequence). Trimming cost V 1 base and J 6 bases, with 16 bases left between them. There are 15 residues in the CDR3. The CDR3 loop reads CASSLIPLESAEAFF. The CDR3 DNA reads as TGTGCCAGCAGCTTGATCCCATTAGAGTCAGCTGAAGCTTTCTTT.

This clonotype was observed a handful of times. V usage is TRBV20-1 and J usage is TRBJ2-2; 7 nucleotides line up with TRBD2. Trimming removed 1 base from V and 4 bases from J; junction bases left unmatched: 0. The CDR3 spans 13 residues. Germline assignment: CDR1 DFQATT and CDR2 SNEGSKA (reference sequence). CDR3 DNA sequence: TGCAGTGCTAGAGGGACTAGCACCGGGGAGCTGTTTTTT. Translating it yields CSARGTSTGELFF.

V is TRBV5-1 and J is TRBJ2-7; D possibly corresponds to TRBD2 (6 bases). V lost 0 bases, J lost 9 bases, and 16 bases lay in between. This CDR3 region has 14 residues. Germline V gene data show CDR1 as SGHRS and CDR2 as YFSETQ. The CDR3 DNA sequence: TGCGCCAGCAGCTTGGAGTGGCGGGGTTTCGGGCAGTACTTC. Translated, it gives CASSLEWRGFGQYF.

This clonotype occurred a few times. The rearrangement joins TRBV7-8 to TRBJ2-3; TRBD1 aligns across 7 bases. Germline-derived CDR1 and CDR2 are SGHVS and FQNEAQ. V was pared by 4 bases and J by 0 bases, with 4 bases of the junction left unmatched. The CDR3 totals 15 residues. This CDR3 reads CASSYTGASTDTQYF. The DNA for the CDR3 is TGTGCCAGCAGCTATACAGGGGCTAGCACAGATACGCAGTATTTT.

Only a few counts were recorded for this clonotype. J is TRBJ1-1 and V is TRBV4-1, with D perhaps matching TRBD1 (5 bases). Germline loops: CDR1 MGHRA, CDR2 YSYEKL. V was pared by 7 bases and J by 1 base, with 10 bases between. CDR3 length: 13 amino acids. The CDR3 sequence: CASTKDRNTEAFF. The CDR3 coding sequence is TGCGCCAGCACCAAAGACAGGAACACTGAAGCTTTCTTT.

The V and J genes are TRBV7-7 and TRBJ2-3; D not resolved. V was cut by 1 base and J by 0 bases, with 8 bases left in between. Germline V gene lookup returns CDR1 SSHAT and CDR2 FNYEAQ (reference sequence). The CDR3 is 15 residues long. CDR3 coding DNA: TGTGCCAGCAGCTTAGGAATTTCTAGCACAGATACGCAGTATTTT. Translation: CASSLGISSTDTQYF.

This clonotype was observed a few times. This chain connects TRBV7-9 to TRBJ2-4, with D maybe TRBD1 (6 bases). This CDR3 is built from 17 residues. The germline V and J ends were trimmed by 5 bases and 0 bases, with 17 bases remaining between them. The germline CDR1 and CDR2 sequences are SEHNR and FQNEAQ (reference sequence). This chain's CDR3 is CASSPRQATIAKNIQYF. In DNA form, the CDR3 reads TGTGCCAGCAGCCCCCGACAGGCAACCATAGCCAAAAACATTCAGTACTTC.

In its sample, this clonotype was seen a few times. The J gene is TRBJ2-1, the V gene TRBV29-1; D may be TRBD2 (6 bases). The CDR3 has 14 residues. Per the germline V gene, CDR1 is SQVTM and CDR2 is ANQGSEA. With 3 bases removed from V and 0 bases from J, the gap between germline ends came to 9 bases. For the CDR3, the DNA is TGCAGCGTTGATGGGACTCCCTCCTACAATGAGCAGTTCTTC. Protein: CSVDGTPSYNEQFF.

J is TRBJ1-4 and V is TRBV12-3 or TRBV12-4, with a possible D match to TRBD1 (6 bases). The V gene lost 4 bases and the J gene lost 11 bases, with 20 bases spanning the gap. The CDR3 sequence is 15 residues long. CDR3 sequence reads: CASSYKGGPIGKLFF. In DNA, the CDR3 is TGTGCCAGCAGTTATAAAGGGGGTCCGATAGGGAAACTGTTTTTT.

This clonotype showed up just a few times. DNA of the CDR3: TGTGCCAGCAGTTTAGATAGACTTAACACCGGGGAGCTGTTTTTT. Its translation: CASSLDRLNTGELFF. The rearrangement links TRBV27 to TRBJ2-2; D uncertain. V dropped 2 bases and J dropped 2 bases, with 9 bases sitting between them. The CDR3 has 15 residues. The germline V gene has CDR1 MNHEY and CDR2 SMNVEV (reference sequence).

The chain is built from TRBV10-1 and TRBJ2-3; D remains ambiguous. Trimming took 10 bases from V and 1 from J, leaving 12 bases between them. Germline V gives CDR1 WNHNN, CDR2 SYGVQD (reference sequence). This CDR3 is 13 amino acids long. The CDR3 coding sequence is TGCGCCACCCGACCGGCTGGCACAGATACGCAGTATTTT. This sequence encodes CATRPAGTDTQYF.

This chain links TRBV12-3 or TRBV12-4 with TRBJ1-2; 7 bases line up with TRBD1. V lost 5 bases, J lost 6 bases, and 9 bases stayed unmatched. The CDR3 is made up of 14 amino acids. The CDR3 DNA reads TGTGCCAGCAGTCCGCCGGGACAGTGGGATGGCTACACCTTC. Protein: CASSPPGQWDGYTF.

This clonotype was seen a few times. The V gene is TRBV7-6, the J gene TRBJ2-5, with D possibly being TRBD2 (5 bases). The germline V and J ends were trimmed by 2 bases and 2 bases, with 18 bases remaining between them. This CDR3 is 17 amino acids long. The germline V gene has CDR1 SGHVS and CDR2 FNYEAQ. CDR3 protein: CASSLIPYLAPQETQYF. The DNA for the CDR3 is TGTGCCAGCAGCTTAATACCCTACCTAGCACCGCAAGAGACCCAGTACTTC. Supplemented by reference TRBV7-6 and TRBJ2-5, the full variable domain reads GAGVSQSPRYKVTKRGQDVALRCDPISGHVSLYWYRQALGQGPEFLTYFNYEAQQDKSGLPNDRFSAERPEGSISTLTIQRTEQRDSAMYRCASSLIPYLAPQETQYFGPGTRLLVL.

This clonotype was seen a handful of times. The V and J genes are TRBV11-2 and TRBJ2-1; TRBD2 matches 7 bases. CDR3 length: 15 residues. The V and J ends lost 5 bases and 8 bases, in that order; junction bases with no gene match: 12. The germline V gene encodes CDR1 SGHAT and CDR2 FQNNGV. The CDR3, as DNA: TGTGCCAGCAGCCGTAAGCGGGAACGCGTCTATGAGCAGTTCTTC. It codes for CASSRKRERVYEQFF.

The genes are TRBV29-1 and TRBJ2-7; TRBD1 matches 8 bases. The CDR3 sequence is 15 residues long. Germline V gene data show CDR1 as SQVTM and CDR2 as ANQGSEA. J was trimmed by 2 bases and V by 0 bases; bases with no gene match: 6. CDR3 region: CSVEDMGQAPYEQYF. The DNA for the CDR3 is TGCAGCGTTGAAGATATGGGACAGGCCCCCTACGAGCAGTACTTC.

The chain recombines TRBV27 with TRBJ2-7; 12 bases line up with TRBD2. V gave up 4 bases and J gave up 0 bases; unmatched junction bases: 4. CDR3 size: 16 residues. Germline CDR1 and CDR2: MNHEY and SMNVEV (reference sequence). CDR3 residues: CASSYGLAGSSYEQYF. The CDR3, as DNA: TGTGCCAGCAGTTATGGACTAGCGGGGAGCTCCTACGAGCAGTACTTC.